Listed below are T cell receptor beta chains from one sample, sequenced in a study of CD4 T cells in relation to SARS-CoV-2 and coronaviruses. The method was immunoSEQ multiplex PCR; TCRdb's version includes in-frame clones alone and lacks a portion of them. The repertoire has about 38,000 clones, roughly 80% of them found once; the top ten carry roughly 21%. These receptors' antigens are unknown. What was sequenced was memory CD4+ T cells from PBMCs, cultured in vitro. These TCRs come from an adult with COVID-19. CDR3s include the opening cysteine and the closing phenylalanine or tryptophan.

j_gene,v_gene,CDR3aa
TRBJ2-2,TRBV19,CASSMYAGANTGELFF
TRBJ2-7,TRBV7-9,CASSSPRRLSYEQYF
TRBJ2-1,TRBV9,CASSVELGTAGYNEQFF
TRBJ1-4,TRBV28,CASSVQGFREKLFF
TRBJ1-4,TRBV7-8,CASSLARGLRALGNEKLFF
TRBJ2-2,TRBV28,CASSFSGDTGELFF
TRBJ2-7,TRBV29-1,CSVEGTSGALSSYEQYF
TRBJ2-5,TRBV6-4,CASSVQETQYF
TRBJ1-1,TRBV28,CASSLQGGAEAFF
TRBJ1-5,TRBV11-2,CASSHRPGSLSGPQHF
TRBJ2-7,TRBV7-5,CARNGATRVWEQYF
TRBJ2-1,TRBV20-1,CSAGGSNEQFF
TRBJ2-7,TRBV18,CASSQSELAGFIYEQYF
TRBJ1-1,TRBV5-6,CASSLAWGGRVRAFF
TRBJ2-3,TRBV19,CATTRERGTDTQYF
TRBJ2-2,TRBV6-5,CASTLIGELFF
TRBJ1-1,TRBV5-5,CASSSPYTDRWGGEAFF
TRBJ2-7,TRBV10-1,CASVDRGGPARNEQYF
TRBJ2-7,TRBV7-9,CASSLDGGTSYEQYF
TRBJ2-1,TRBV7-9,CASSREGNEQFF
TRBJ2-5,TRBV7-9,CASSEGTADETQYF
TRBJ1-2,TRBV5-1,CASSWTSTGAYGYTF
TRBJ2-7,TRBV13,CASSLRTYEQYF
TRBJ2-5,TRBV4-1,CASSQDRQGSLPETQYF
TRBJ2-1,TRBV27,CASSLPASGSIGQFF
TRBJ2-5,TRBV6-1,CASSEAFEGYQETQYF
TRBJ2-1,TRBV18,CASSARLADYNEQFF
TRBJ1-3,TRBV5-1,CASSSSGPKEGGNTIYF
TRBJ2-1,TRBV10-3,CAISDEVWPRGNEQFF
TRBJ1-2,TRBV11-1,CASSPDTNYGYTF
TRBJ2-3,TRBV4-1,CASSQGPASGGTDTQYF
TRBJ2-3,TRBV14,CASSQDFGISDTQYF
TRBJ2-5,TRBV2,CASLLRAGTQYF
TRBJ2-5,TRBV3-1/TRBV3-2,CASSLAPKVEETQYF
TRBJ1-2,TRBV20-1,CSASSTWDRPNHF
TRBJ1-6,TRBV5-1,CASSALQGGGNSPLHF
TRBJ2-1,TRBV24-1,CATSVLDRGLMFF
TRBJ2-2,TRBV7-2,CASSFQLLNTGELFF
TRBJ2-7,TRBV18,CASSRERGQTYEQYF
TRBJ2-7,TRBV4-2,CASSQDDSGGSYEQYF
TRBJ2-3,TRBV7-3,CASSLRPADTQYF
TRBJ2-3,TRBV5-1,CASSLEMGGADTQYF
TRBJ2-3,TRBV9,CASSPLVDTQYF
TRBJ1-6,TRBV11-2,CASSLVPVGSPLHF
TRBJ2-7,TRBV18,CASSRTETYEQYF
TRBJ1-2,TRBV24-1,CATSDYFQDGYTF
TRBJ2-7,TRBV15,CATSRGGREGTYEQYF